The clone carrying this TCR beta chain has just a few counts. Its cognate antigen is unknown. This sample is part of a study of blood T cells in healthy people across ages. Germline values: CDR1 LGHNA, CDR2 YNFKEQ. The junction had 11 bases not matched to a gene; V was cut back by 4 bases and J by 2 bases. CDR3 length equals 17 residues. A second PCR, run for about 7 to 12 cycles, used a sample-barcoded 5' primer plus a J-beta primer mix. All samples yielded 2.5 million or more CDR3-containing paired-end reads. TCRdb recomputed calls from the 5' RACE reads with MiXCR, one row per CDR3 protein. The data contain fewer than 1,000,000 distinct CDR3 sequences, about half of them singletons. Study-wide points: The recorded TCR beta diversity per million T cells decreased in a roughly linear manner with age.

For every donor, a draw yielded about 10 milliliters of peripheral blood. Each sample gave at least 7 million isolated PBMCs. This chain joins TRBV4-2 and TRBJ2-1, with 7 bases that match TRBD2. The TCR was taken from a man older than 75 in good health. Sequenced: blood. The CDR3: CASSPMTSGKPYNEQFF. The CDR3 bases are TGTGCCAGCAGCCCAATGACCAGCGGGAAACCCTACAATGAGCAGTTCTTC.